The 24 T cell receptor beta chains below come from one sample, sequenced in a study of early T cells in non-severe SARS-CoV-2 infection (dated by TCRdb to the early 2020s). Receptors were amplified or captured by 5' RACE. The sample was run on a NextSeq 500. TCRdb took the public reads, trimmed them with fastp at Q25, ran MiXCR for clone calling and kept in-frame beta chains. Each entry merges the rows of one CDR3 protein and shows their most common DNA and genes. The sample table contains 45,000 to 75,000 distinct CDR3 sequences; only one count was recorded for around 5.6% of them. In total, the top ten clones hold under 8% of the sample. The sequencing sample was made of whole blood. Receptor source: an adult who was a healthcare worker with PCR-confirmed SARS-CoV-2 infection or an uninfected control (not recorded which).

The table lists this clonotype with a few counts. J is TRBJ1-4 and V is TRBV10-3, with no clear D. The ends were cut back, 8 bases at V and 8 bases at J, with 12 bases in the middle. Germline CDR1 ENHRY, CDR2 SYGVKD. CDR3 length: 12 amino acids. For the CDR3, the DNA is TGTGCCATCTCGAGGGCGGGAGAAAAACTGTTTTTT. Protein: CAISRAGEKLFF.

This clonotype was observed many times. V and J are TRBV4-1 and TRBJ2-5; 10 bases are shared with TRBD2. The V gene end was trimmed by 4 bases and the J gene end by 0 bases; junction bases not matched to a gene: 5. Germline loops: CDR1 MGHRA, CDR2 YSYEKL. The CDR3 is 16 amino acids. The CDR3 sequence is CASSPKLAGYQETQYF. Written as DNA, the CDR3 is TGCGCCAGCAGCCCAAAACTAGCGGGGTACCAAGAGACCCAGTACTTC.

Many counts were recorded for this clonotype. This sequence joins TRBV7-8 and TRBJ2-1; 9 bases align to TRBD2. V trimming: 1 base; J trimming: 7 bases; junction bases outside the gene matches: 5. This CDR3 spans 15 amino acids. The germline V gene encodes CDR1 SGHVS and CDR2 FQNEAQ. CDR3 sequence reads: CASSLGASGMNEQFF. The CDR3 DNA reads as TGTGCCAGCAGCTTAGGGGCTAGCGGGATGAATGAGCAGTTCTTC. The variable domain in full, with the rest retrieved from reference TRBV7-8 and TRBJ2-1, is GAGVSQSPRYKVAKRGQDVALRCDPISGHVSLFWYQQALGQGPEFLTYFQNEAQLDKSGLPSDRFFAERPEGSVSTLKIQRTQQEDSAVYLCASSLGASGMNEQFFGPGTRLTVL.

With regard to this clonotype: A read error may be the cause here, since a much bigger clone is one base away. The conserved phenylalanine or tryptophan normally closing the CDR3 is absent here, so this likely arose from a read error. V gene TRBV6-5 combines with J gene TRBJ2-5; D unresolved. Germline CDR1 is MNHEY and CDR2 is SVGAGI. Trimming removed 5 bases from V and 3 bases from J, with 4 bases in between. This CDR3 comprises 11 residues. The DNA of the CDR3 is TGTGCCAGCAGTCTGAAAGAGACCCAGTACTCC. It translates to CASSLKETQYS.

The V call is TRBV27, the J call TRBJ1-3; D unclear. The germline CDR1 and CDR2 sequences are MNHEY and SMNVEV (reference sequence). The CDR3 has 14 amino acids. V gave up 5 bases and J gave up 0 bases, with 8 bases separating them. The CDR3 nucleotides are TGTGCCAGCAGTCCCGGCTACTCTGGAAACACCATATATTTT. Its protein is CASSPGYSGNTIYF.

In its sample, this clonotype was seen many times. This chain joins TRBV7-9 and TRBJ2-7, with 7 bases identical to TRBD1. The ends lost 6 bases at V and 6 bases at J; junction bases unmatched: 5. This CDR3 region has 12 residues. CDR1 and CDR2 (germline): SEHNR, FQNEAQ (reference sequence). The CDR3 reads CASSDRVFEQYF. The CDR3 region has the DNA TGTGCCAGCAGTGACAGGGTATTCGAGCAGTACTTC.

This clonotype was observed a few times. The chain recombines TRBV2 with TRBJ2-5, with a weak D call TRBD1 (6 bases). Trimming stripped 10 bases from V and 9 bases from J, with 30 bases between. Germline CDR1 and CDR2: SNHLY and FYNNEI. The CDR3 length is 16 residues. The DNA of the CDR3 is TGTGCCATCGTTCCATTGTCGGGAAAGGGGCCAGGGGCCCAGTACTTC. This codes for CAIVPLSGKGPGAQYF.

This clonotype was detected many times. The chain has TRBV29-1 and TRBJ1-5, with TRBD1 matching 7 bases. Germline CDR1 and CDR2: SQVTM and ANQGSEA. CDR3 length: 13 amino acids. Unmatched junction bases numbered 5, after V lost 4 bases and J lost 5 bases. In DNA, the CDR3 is TGCAGCGTTGCAGGGGGGGTGGATCAGCCCCAGCATTTT. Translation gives CSVAGGVDQPQHF.

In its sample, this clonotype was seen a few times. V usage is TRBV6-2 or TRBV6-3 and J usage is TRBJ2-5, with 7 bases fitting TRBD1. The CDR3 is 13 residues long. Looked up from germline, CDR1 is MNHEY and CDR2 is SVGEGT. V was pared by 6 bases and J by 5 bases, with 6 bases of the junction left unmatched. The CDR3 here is CASRLTGTETQYF. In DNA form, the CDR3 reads TGTGCCAGCAGATTGACAGGGACGGAGACCCAGTACTTC.

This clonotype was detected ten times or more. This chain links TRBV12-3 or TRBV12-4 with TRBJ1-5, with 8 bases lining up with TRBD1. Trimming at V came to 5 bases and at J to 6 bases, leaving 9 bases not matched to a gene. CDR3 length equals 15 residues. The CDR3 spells CASSEDQGAGQPQHF. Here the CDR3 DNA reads TGTGCCAGCAGTGAAGATCAGGGGGCGGGTCAGCCCCAGCATTTT.

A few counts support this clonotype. CDR3 loop: CASSLQGPRTDTQYF. The CDR3, as DNA: TGCGCCAGCAGCTTGCAGGGGCCCCGCACAGATACGCAGTATTTT. The chain is built from TRBV5-1 and TRBJ2-3; possibly TRBD1 for D (6 bases). The CDR3 loop spans 15 amino acids. Trimming pared 1 base from V and 1 base from J, leaving 10 bases between. Germline V gene lookup returns CDR1 SGHRS and CDR2 YFSETQ. Supplemented by reference TRBV5-1 and TRBJ2-3, the full variable domain reads KAGVTQTPRYLIKTRGQQVTLSCSPISGHRSVSWYQQTPGQGLQFLFEYFSETQRNKGNFPGRFSGRQFSNSRSEMNVSTLELGDSALYLCASSLQGPRTDTQYFGPGTRLTVL.

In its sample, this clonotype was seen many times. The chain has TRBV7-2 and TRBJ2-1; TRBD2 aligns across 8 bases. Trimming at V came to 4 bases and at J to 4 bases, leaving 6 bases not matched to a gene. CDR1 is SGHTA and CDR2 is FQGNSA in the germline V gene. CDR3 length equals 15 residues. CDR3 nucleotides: TGTGCCAGCAGCTCCGAGGCGGGAGGTTACAATGAGCAGTTCTTC. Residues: CASSSEAGGYNEQFF. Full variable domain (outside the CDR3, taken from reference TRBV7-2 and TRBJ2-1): GAGVSQSPSNKVTEKGKDVELRCDPISGHTALYWYRQSLGQGLEFLIYFQGNSAPDKSGLPSDRFSAERTGGSVSTLTIQRTQQEDSAVYLCASSSEAGGYNEQFFGPGTRLTVL.

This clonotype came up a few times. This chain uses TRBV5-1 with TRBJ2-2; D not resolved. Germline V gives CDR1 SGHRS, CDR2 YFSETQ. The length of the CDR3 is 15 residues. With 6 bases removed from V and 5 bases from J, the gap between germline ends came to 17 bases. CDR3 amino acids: CASNPDRTLTGELFF. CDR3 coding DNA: TGCGCCAGCAACCCAGACCGGACCCTGACCGGGGAGCTGTTTTTT.

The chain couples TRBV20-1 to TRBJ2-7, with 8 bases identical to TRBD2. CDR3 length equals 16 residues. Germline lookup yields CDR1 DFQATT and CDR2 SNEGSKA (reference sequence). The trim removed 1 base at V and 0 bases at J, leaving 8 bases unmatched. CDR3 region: CSARGGWSGSSYEQYF. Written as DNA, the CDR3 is TGCAGTGCTAGAGGTGGGTGGAGCGGGAGCTCCTACGAGCAGTACTTC.

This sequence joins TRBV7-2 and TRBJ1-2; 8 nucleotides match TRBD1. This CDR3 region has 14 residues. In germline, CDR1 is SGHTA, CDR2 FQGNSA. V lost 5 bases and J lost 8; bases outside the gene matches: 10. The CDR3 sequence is CASSASGTGAGYTF. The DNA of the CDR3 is TGTGCCAGCAGCGCGTCCGGGACAGGCGCCGGCTACACCTTC.

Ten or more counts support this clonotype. The chain's CDR3 is CSARVNSWTGNEAFF. The DNA for the CDR3 is TGCAGTGCTAGAGTTAATTCCTGGACAGGAAATGAAGCTTTCTTT. This chain joins TRBV20-1 and TRBJ1-1, with 7 bases matching TRBD1. V trimming: 1 base; J trimming: 7 bases; junction bases outside the gene matches: 12. This CDR3 comprises 15 residues. Germline V gene data show CDR1 as DFQATT and CDR2 as SNEGSKA (reference sequence).

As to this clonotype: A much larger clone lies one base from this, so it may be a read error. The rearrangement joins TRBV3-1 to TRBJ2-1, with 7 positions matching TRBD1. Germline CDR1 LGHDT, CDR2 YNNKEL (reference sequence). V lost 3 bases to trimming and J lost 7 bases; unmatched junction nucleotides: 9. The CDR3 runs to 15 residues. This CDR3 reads CASSQRQGLVNEQFF. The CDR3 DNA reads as TGTGCCAGCAGCCAGCGACAGGGTCTCGTGAATGAGCAGTTCTTC.

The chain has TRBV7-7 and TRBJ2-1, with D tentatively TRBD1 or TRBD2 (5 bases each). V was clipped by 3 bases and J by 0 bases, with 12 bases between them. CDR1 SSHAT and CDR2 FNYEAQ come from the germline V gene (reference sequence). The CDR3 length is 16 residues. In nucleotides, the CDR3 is TGTGCCAGCAGCTTGAACGGGGCTAGCTCCTACAATGAGCAGTTCTTC. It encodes CASSLNGASSYNEQFF. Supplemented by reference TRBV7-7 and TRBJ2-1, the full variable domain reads GAGVSQSPRYKVTKRGQDVTLRCDPISSHATLYWYQQALGQGPEFLTYFNYEAQPDKSGLPSDRFSAERPEGSISTLTIQRTEQRDSAMYRCASSLNGASSYNEQFFGPGTRLTVL.

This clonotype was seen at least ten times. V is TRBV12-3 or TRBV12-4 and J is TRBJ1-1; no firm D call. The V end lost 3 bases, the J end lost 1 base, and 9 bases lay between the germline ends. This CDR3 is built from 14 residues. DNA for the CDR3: TGTGCCAGCAGTTTGGCAGGCCCGAACACTGAAGCTTTCTTT. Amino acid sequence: CASSLAGPNTEAFF.

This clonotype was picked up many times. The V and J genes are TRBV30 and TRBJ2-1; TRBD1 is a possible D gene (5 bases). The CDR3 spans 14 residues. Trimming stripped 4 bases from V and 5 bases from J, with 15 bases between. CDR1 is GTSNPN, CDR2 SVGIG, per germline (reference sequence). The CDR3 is CAWTGKGLHNEQFF. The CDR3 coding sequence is TGTGCCTGGACGGGTAAGGGGCTGCACAATGAGCAGTTCTTC.

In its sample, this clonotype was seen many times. DNA for the CDR3: TGCAGTGCTAGAGAACCAGGGGGCAACGTCTATGGCTACACCTTC. The encoded protein is CSAREPGGNVYGYTF. The V call is TRBV20-1, the J call TRBJ1-2; the match to TRBD1 covers 8 bases. V was pared by 0 bases and J by 4 bases, with 7 bases of the junction left unmatched. Germline CDR1 DFQATT, CDR2 SNEGSKA (reference sequence). The CDR3 extends over 15 amino acids.

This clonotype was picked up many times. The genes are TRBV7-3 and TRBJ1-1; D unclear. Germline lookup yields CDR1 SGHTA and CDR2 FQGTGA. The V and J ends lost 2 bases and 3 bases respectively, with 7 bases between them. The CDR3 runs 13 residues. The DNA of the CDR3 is TGTGCCAGCAGCTTACAGGTGTACACTGAAGCTTTCTTT. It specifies CASSLQVYTEAFF.

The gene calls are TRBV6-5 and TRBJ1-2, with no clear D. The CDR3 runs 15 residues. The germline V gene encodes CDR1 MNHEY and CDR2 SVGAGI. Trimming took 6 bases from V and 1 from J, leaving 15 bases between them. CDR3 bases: TGTGCCAGCAGCTCCGGGGAGACTCTTAACTATGGCTACACCTTC. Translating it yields CASSSGETLNYGYTF.

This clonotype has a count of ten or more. CDR3 sequence (DNA): TGTGCCAGCAGCACGGACAGGATACCAAATTCACCCCTCCACTTT. Amino acids: CASSTDRIPNSPLHF. This chain connects TRBV5-4 to TRBJ1-6, with 7 bases fitting TRBD1. In germline, CDR1 is SGHNT, CDR2 YYREEE (reference sequence). V lost 4 bases, J lost 7 bases, and 8 bases stayed unmatched. This CDR3 has 15 amino acids. The full variable domain, in which reference TRBV5-4 and TRBJ1-6 provide the parts outside the CDR3, is ETGVTQSPTHLIKTRGQQVTLRCSSQSGHNTVSWYQQALGQGPQFIFQYYREEENGRGNFPPRFSGLQFPNYSSELNVNALELDDSALYLCASSTDRIPNSPLHFGNGTRLTVT.